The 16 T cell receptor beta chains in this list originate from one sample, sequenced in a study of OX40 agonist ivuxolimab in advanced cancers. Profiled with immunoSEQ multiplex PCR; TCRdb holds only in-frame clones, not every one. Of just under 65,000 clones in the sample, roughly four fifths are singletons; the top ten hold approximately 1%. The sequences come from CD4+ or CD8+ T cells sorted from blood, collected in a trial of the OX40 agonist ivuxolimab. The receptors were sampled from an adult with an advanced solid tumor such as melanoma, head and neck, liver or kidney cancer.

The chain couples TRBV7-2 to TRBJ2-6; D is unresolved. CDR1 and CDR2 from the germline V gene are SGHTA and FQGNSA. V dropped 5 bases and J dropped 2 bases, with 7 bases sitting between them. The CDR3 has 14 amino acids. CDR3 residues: CASSTGPGANVLTF. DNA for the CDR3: TGTGCCAGCAGCACTGGGCCTGGGGCCAACGTCCTGACTTTC.

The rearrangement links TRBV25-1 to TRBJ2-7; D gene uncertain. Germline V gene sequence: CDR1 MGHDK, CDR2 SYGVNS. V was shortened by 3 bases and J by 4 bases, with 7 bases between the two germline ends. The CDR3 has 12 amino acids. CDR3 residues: CASSEQGYEQYF. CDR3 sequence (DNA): TGTGCCAGCAGTGAGCAAGGGTACGAGCAGTACTTC.

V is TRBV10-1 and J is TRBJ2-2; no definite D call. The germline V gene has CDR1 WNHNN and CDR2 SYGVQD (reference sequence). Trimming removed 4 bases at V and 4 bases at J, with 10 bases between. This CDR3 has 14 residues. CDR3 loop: CASSGLGITGELFF. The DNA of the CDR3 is TGCGCCAGCAGTGGGTTGGGGATCACCGGGGAGCTGTTTTTT.

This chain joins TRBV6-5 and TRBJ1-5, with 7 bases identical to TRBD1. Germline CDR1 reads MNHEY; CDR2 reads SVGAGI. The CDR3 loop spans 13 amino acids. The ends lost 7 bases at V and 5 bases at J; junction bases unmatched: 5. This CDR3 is CASNDRAYQPQHF. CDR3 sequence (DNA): TGTGCCAGCAATGACAGGGCCTATCAGCCCCAGCATTTT.

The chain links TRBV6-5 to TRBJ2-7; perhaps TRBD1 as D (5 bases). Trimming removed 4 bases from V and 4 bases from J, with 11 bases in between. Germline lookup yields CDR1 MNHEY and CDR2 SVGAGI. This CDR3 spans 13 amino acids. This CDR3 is CASSSDSWYEQYF. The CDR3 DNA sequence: TGTGCCAGCAGTTCCGACAGTTGGTACGAGCAGTACTTC.

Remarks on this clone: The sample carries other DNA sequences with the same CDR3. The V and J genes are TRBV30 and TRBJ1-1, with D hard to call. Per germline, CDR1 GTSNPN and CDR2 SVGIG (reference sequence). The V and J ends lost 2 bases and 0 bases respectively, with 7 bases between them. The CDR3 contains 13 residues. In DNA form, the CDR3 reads TGTGCCTGGAGTCTGTCAGTGAACACTGAAGCTTTCTTT. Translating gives CAWSLSVNTEAFF.

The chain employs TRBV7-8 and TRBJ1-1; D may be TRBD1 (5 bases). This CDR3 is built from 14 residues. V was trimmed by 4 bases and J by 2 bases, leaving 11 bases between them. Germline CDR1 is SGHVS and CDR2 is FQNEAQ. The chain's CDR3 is CASSSQTANTEAFF. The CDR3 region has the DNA TGTGCCAGCAGCTCCCAGACAGCCAACACTGAAGCTTTCTTT.

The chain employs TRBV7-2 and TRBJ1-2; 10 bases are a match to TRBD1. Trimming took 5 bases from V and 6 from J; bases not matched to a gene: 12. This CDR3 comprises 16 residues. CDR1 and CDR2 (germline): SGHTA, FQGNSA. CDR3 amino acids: CASSPRPGTGEDGYTF. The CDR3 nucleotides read TGTGCCAGCAGCCCTCGACCCGGGACAGGGGAAGATGGCTACACCTTC.

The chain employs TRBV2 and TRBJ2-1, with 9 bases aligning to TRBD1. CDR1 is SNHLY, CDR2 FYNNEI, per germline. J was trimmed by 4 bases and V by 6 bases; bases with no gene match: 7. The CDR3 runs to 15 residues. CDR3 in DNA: TGTGCCAGCAGCTCTGGACAGGGGCCGTACAATGAGCAGTTCTTC. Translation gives CASSSGQGPYNEQFF.

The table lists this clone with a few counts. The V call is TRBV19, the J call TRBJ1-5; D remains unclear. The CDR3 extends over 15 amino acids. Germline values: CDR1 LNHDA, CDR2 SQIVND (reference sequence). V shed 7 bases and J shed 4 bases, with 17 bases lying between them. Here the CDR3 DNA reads TGTGCCAGTACCACACTCATCCGGGGTAATCAGCCCCAGCATTTT. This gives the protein CASTTLIRGNQPQHF.

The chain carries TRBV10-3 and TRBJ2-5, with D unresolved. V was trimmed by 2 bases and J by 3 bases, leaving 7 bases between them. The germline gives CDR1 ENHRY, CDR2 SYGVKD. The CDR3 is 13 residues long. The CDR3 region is CAISEGREETQYF. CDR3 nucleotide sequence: TGTGCCATCAGTGAGGGTAGGGAAGAGACCCAGTACTTC.

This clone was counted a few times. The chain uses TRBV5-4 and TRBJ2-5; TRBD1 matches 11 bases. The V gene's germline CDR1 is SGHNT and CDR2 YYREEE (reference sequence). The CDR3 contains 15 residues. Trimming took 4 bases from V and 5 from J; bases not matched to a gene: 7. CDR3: CASSRGGQGAETQYF. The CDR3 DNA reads TGTGCCAGCAGCCGGGGTGGACAGGGGGCTGAGACCCAGTACTTC.

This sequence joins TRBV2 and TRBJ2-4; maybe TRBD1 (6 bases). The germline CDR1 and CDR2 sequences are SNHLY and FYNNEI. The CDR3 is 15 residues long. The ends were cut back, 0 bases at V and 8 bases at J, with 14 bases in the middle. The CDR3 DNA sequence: TGTGCCAGCAGTGAAGCGGACAGCATGCTGGACATTCAGTACTTC. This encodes CASSEADSMLDIQYF.

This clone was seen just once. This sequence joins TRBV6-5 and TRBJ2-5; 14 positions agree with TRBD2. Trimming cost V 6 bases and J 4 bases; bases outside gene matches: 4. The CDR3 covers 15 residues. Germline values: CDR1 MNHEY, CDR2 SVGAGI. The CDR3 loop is CASRPTSGGGETQYF. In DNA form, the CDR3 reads TGTGCCAGCAGACCGACTAGCGGGGGGGGAGAGACCCAGTACTTC.

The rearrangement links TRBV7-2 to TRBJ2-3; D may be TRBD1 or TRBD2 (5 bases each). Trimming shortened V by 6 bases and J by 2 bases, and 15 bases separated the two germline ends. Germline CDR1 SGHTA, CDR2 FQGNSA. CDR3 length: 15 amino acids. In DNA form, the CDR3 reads TGTGCCAGCAGGCTAAAGTGGGGGTACACAGATACGCAGTATTTT. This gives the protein CASRLKWGYTDTQYF. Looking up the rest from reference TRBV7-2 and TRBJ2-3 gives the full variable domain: GAGVSQSPSNKVTEKGKDVELRCDPISGHTALYWYRQSLGQGLEFLIYFQGNSAPDKSGLPSDRFSAERTGGSVSTLTIQRTQQEDSAVYLCASRLKWGYTDTQYFGPGTRLTVL.

DNA of the CDR3: TGTGCCAGCGGACTCTCGAACACTGAAGCTTTCTTT. As protein: CASGLSNTEAFF. The chain has TRBV6-6 and TRBJ1-1; D is unresolved. The V gene lost 8 bases and the J gene lost 1 base, with 8 bases spanning the gap. CDR3 size: 12 residues. CDR1 MNHNY and CDR2 SVGAGI come from the germline V gene (reference sequence).